This T cell receptor (beta chain) emerged from a study of CD8 T cells in Susac syndrome. Germline values: CDR1 MNHEY, CDR2 SMNVEV (reference sequence). V lost 4 bases, J lost 5 bases, and 20 bases stayed unmatched. The CDR3 is made up of 20 amino acids. Study-level findings and limits: The study conceded that its TCR sequencing and HLA analysis involved relatively few individuals.

Reverse transcription of about 0.5 to 1 ug RNA was carried out with random hexamers. Coverage of TCR beta CDR3 amplification by immunoSEQ multiplex PCR extended to 54 Vbeta and 13 Jbeta. TCRdb called the immunoSEQ multiplex PCR reads again in MiXCR, with one record for every CDR3 protein. The table has about 210,000 distinct CDR3 sequences, roughly 95% seen once; the top ten hold 0.1%. This clonotype was observed once. Its antigen remains unknown. Sequencing of TCR beta drew on CD8+ and CD4+ T cells from blood. Controls comprised healthy donors matched for age and sex. The chain joins TRBV27 to TRBJ2-2; 9 nucleotides agree with TRBD1. The sequencing input was CD4+ T cells from PBMCs. This receptor was taken from a human donor in good health. The CDR3 reads CASSSPAGTGRTARTGELFF. CDR3 in DNA: TGTGCCAGCAGTTCCCCCGCCGGGACAGGGAGAACGGCGAGGACCGGGGAGCTGTTTTTT.